This T cell receptor (beta chain) was found in a study of human T cells and chemical hapten exposure. Overall study context: Patients received weekly diphenylcyclopropenone doses to the scalp throughout the approximately 26-week study. Variation in per-sample TCR yields came mainly from small pooled library volume differences. Study results and limitations: Compared with pre-sensitization or healthy control sets, expanded TCRs clustered more.

TCRdb passed the RACE reads through MiXCR, listing each CDR3 protein once. The data contain tens of thousands of distinct CDR3 sequences, 9% to 12% of them singletons. Documented time point: patch test 1, 2 weeks after DPC sensitization. Sample treatment: therapeutic diphenylcyclopropenone sensitization with weekly scalp DPC. Extraction yielded total RNA from whole blood (unfractionated). This clonotype came up a few times. What it binds is not known. This CDR3 region has 15 residues. CDR1 and CDR2 from the germline V gene are SGHAT and FQDESV (reference sequence). Trimming took off 4 bases at V and 5 bases at J, with 18 bases between the two ends.

The sequence was collected from a woman in her 50s with alopecia areata. Some clones in this sample may be carry-over from other donors' samples. This sequence joins TRBV11-1 and TRBJ2-7; D uncertain. The sequencing used whole blood, collected in connection with sensitization to the hapten diphenylcyclopropenone (DPC). This CDR3 reads CASSSRPILFDEQYF. In DNA form, the CDR3 reads TGTGCCAGCAGCTCAAGACCCATTCTTTTCGACGAGCAGTACTTC.